The text below deals with one T cell receptor beta chain. This entry comes from a study of blood T cells in healthy people across ages. With a J-beta primer mix and a sample-barcoded 5' primer, a second PCR ran about 7 to 12 cycles. Via MiXCR, TCRdb re-called the 5' RACE reads, giving one row per CDR3 protein. The sample contains approximately 960,000 distinct CDR3 sequences, under 35% of which appear only once. This CDR3 contains 16 residues. Trimming pared 2 bases from V and 9 bases from J, leaving 23 bases between. Germline lookup yields CDR1 DFQATT and CDR2 SNEGSKA (reference sequence). This sample was also put to use in a study of T cells of mothers and their children.

This chain connects TRBV20-1 to TRBJ2-1, with TRBD2 as a possible D gene (5 bases). This clonotype originated in a woman between 40 and 50 years old in good health. The material sequenced was blood. The CDR3 loop reads CSARPPAEVKLGEQFF. CDR3 sequence (DNA): TGCAGTGCTAGACCTCCAGCGGAGGTCAAATTAGGTGAGCAGTTCTTC.